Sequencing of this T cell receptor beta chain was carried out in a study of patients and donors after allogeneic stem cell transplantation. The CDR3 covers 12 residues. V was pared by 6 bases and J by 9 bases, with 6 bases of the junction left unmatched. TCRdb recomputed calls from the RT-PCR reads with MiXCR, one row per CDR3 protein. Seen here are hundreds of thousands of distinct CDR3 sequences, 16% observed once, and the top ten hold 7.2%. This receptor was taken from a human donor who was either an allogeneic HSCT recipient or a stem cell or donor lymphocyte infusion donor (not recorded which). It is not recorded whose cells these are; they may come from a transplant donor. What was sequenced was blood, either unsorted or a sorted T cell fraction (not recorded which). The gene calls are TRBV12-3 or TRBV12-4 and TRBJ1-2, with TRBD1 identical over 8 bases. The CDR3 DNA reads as TGTGCCAGCAGGAGGACAGGGATGCGCTACACCTTC. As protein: CASRRTGMRYTF.